These T cell receptor delta chains were read from a single sample in a study of Vδ1+ human thymocytes. TCRdb called clones anew from the multiplex PCR reads with CATT. Of over 45,000 delta-chain clones in the sample, roughly 15% were seen once. Input material: Vdelta1+ gamma-delta thymocytes from the thymus. The origin of the receptors is a boy under two years old who had congenital heart surgery. Both conserved end residues are part of each CDR3. D genes are given only for firm matches. Only part of the rows carry a size: once, few, many, or a class if the clone is expanded.

TRDD3	few	TRDJ1	TRDV1	TGTGCTCTTGGGGACAGGGTCCCCCTCCACTGGGGGATAATAGAAACCGATAAACTCATCTTT	CALGDRVPLHWGIIETDKLIF
NA	few	TRDJ1	TRDV2	TGTGCCTGTGACCTCCCAGGGACCGATAAACTCATCTTT	CACDLPGTDKLIF
TRDD3	NA	TRDJ1	TRDV1	TGTGCTCTTGGGGAAATTGATCCCCTCATACTGGGGGATACGCGGGACACCGATAAACTCATCTTT	CALGEIDPLILGDTRDTDKLIF
NA	NA	TRDJ1	TRDV1	TGTGCTCTTGGGGCAATTCGGGGACCGCTTCGCTACACCGATAAACTTATCTTT	CALGAIRGPLRYTDKLIF
TRDD3	few	TRDJ1	TRDV1	TGTGCTCTTGGGGGAATACGCACTGGGGGACCCGACACCGATAAACTCATCTTT	CALGGIRTGGPDTDKLIF
TRDD3	NA	TRDJ1	TRDV1	TGTGCTACCGTACTGGGGATCAGGGGGTACACCGATAAACTCATCTTT	CATVLGIRGYTDKLIF
TRDD3	few	TRDJ1	TRDV1	TGTGCTCTTGGGGAACTCCCCTGGGGGATTGCCGATAAACTCATCTTT	CALGELPWGIADKLIF
TRDD3	NA	TRDJ1	TRDV1	TGTGCTCTTGGGGAACTCCTAGGTACTGGGGGATTCTTCACCGATAAACTCATCTTT	CALGELLGTGGFFTDKLIF
TRDD3	NA	TRDJ1	TRDV1	TGTGCTCTTGGGGACCCAATCCCCTGGACTGGGGGATACATGTGTGAACTCATCTTT	CALGDPIPWTGGYMCELIF
NA	NA	TRDJ1	TRDV1	TGTGCTCTTGGGGAACTTGGAGGTACGACCGATAAACTCATCTTT	CALGELGGTTDKLIF
TRDD3	NA	TRDJ1	TRDV1	TGTGCTCTTGGGGAACGCTTACAGCTGGGGATACGGGGGTGCACCGATAAACTCATATTT	CALGERLQLGIRGCTDKLIF
TRDD3	few	TRDJ1	TRDV1	TGTGCTCTTGGGGAACCCCGGTTACTTACACCTACTGGGGGCAACACCGATAAACTCATCTTT	CALGEPRLLTPTGGNTDKLIF
NA	NA	TRDJ1	TRDV1	TGTGCTCTTGGGGTGAGGCCCCTTCCTACAATTACTGGGGGATCGGCCTGCACCGATAAACTCATCTTT	CALGVRPLPTITGGSACTDKLIF
NA	NA	TRDJ1	TRDV1	TGTGCTCTTGGGGAACCCCAATCCCGCCACACACAAGATGATAAACTCATCTTT	CALGEPQSRHTQDDKLIF
TRDD3	NA	TRDJ1	TRDV1	TGTGCTCTTGGGGAACGAGGAATGACTAAGTCCGGGATACTGGGGGATACGGCGCTCATCTTT	CALGERGMTKSGILGDTALIF
NA	few	TRDJ1	TRDV1	TGTGCTCTTGGGGAGGGAAAGTGGGGAGGACGACGGACCGATAAACTCATCTTT	CALGEGKWGGRRTDKLIF
TRDD2	few	TRDJ1	TRDV1	TGTGCTCTTGGGGAACCGGGCCTTCCTCAGTACACCGATAAACTCATCTTT	CALGEPGLPQYTDKLIF
NA	few	TRDJ1	TRDV1	TGTGCTCTTGGGGAACCCCCGGGGATGTACACCGATAAACTCATCTTT	CALGEPPGMYTDKLIF
NA	few	TRDJ1	TRDV1	TGTGCTCTTGGGGAACTGTGTCAGCGCACCGATAAACTCATCTTT	CALGELCQRTDKLIF
NA	once	TRDJ1	TRDV1	TGTGCTCTTGGAGACCTCGGGCCCCTCTGGTTGAGACTGGGTGACTACACCGATAAACTCATCTTT	CALGDLGPLWLRLGDYTDKLIF
TRDD3	NA	TRDJ1	TRDV1	TGTGCTCTTGGGGACGCCTCCGGCTTTACTGGGGATACGCGATACACCGATAAACTCATCTTT	CALGDASGFTGDTRYTDKLIF
TRDD3	few	TRDJ1	TRDV3	TGTGCCTTTATAAATACTCTGGGGGATATGGCCACCGATAAACTCATCTTT	CAFINTLGDMATDKLIF
TRDD2	NA	TRDJ1	TRDV1	TGTGCTCTTGGGGGCCTTCCTACTGCCGATAAACTCATCTTT	CALGGLPTADKLIF
NA	NA	TRDJ1	TRDV1	TGTGCTCTTGGGCCACCGGGGCTTCCTCTACTTTATCGGGGATACACCGATAAACTCATCTTT	CALGPPGLPLLYRGYTDKLIF
NA	NA	TRDJ1	TRDV1	TGTGCTCTTGGGAAAGCGGCCTATCCTAAACGATTTGAGTACACCGATAAACTCATCTTT	CALGKAAYPKRFEYTDKLIF
NA	NA	TRDJ1	TRDV1	TGTGCTCTTGGGGAACTCTATCTGTCGTCGAGGGACACCGATAAACTCATCTTT	CALGELYLSSRDTDKLIF
TRDD3	few	TRDJ1	TRDV1	TGTGCTCTTGGGGAACTTCCCAACCCTACACCAATGGGGGATACGCGACGCCCCTCATCGCTCATCTTT	CALGELPNPTPMGDTRRPSSLIF
NA	few	TRDJ1	TRDV1	TGTGCTCTTGGGGAAACGATTGGCCTACATATGTGGGGGTACACCGATAAACTCATCTTT	CALGETIGLHMWGYTDKLIF
TRDD3	few	TRDJ1	TRDV1	TGTGCTCTTGGGTCCCCCCATTGGCGGGACGTGTACTGGGGGATTGCGACCGATAAACTCATCTTT	CALGSPHWRDVYWGIATDKLIF
TRDD3	NA	TRDJ1	TRDV1	TGTGCTCTTGGGCCCGAGGGCTACTGGGGGCCTAGATCCAATAAACTCATCTTT	CALGPEGYWGPRSNKLIF
TRDD3	NA	TRDJ1	TRDV1	TGTGCTCTTGGGGGAAGGTGGATATTCGGGGGATACAGGTTCACCGATAAACTCATCTTT	CALGGRWIFGGYRFTDKLIF
NA	NA	TRDJ1	TRDV1	TGTGCTCTTGGGGAACTAGGGTTAAGTTGGTATATACCTTACACCGATAAACTCATCTTT	CALGELGLSWYIPYTDKLIF
TRDD3	NA	TRDJ1	TRDV1	TGTGCTCTTGGGGAACTCTACAGTGGGGGATACGGAACAATACTCATCTTT	CALGELYSGGYGTILIF
NA	few	TRDJ1	TRDV1	TGTGCTCTTGGGGAAATTCCTAGGGAATATCGTCTGTACACCGATAAACTCATCTTT	CALGEIPREYRLYTDKLIF
NA	few	TRDJ1	TRDV1	TGTGCTCTTGGGGAACTGCAGGGACCCAGAGATAAACTCATCTTT	CALGELQGPRDKLIF
NA	few	TRDJ1	TRDV3	TGTGCCTTTAGGGATCTTAAACTCATCTTT	CAFRDLKLIF
NA	NA	TRDJ1	TRDV1	TGTGCTCTTGGTCTATACGGGGGTCCCCGGCGGACCGATAAACTCATCTTT	CALGLYGGPRRTDKLIF
NA	few	TRDJ1	TRDV1	TGTGCTCTTGGGGACCACCCTGGACCCCTCACCGATAAACTCATCTTT	CALGDHPGPLTDKLIF
TRDD3	NA	TRDJ1	TRDV1	TGTGCTCTTGGGGAACTAATCCTACGAACTGGGGGAAAACTCATCTTT	CALGELILRTGGKLIF
NA	few	TRDJ1	TRDV1	TGTGCTCTTGGTGTCATACAGGCATCCACCGATAAACTCATCTTT	CALGVIQASTDKLIF
NA	NA	TRDJ1	TRDV1	TGTGCTCTTGGGGAACTTTCTTCATTCCTAGTGGCTAAAGGGGATAAACTCATCTTT	CALGELSSFLVAKGDKLIF
NA	NA	TRDJ1	TRDV1	TGTGCTCTTGGGGGGGGCTTCCTACGTACTGGGGGACGGTACACCGATAAACTCATCTTT	CALGGGFLRTGGRYTDKLIF
TRDD3	NA	TRDJ1	TRDV1	TGTGCTCTTGGGGAAAAATTTCAGCCCCATCTCACTGGGGGATACTTGGGGTCGGCCGATAAACTCATCTTT	CALGEKFQPHLTGGYLGSADKLIF
NA	few	TRDJ1	TRDV1	TGTGCTCTTGGGGAAAAACGCCTCCCCGTCGTATCTTACCATAAACTCATCTTT	CALGEKRLPVVSYHKLIF
NA	few	TRDJ1	TRDV1	TGTGCTCTTGGGGAACGGGGAAATCATGATAAACTCATCTTT	CALGERGNHDKLIF
NA	NA	TRDJ1	TRDV1	TGTGCTCTTGGGGACCCTAAGGACCCGGACGGGGGCACCGATAAACTCATCTTT	CALGDPKDPDGGTDKLIF
TRDD3	NA	TRDJ1	TRDV1	TGTGCTCTTGGGAACTCACGTACTGGGGGATACGCTCTAAACACCGATAAACTCATCTTT	CALGNSRTGGYALNTDKLIF
TRDD3	NA	TRDJ1	TRDV1	TGTGCTCTTGGGGAATCCGGGACGTTCTGGGGGATACCCGATAAACTCATCTTT	CALGESGTFWGIPDKLIF
NA	NA	TRDJ1	TRDV1	TGTGCTCTTGGGGAACGTAATCCTACGAAGGACGGATACCCACCCTTCACCGATAAACTCATCTTT	CALGERNPTKDGYPPFTDKLIF
NA	NA	TRDJ1	TRDV1	TGTGCTCTTGGGGTCAAATTCCTACCCTGGGGGAGCGCCTACACCGATAAACTCATCTTT	CALGVKFLPWGSAYTDKLIF
NA	few	TRDJ1	TRDV1	TGTGCTCTTGGGGAACTACACCTACCCCCCTACTTTTCGTACACCGATAAACTCATCTTT	CALGELHLPPYFSYTDKLIF
TRDD3	NA	TRDJ1	TRDV1	TGTGCTCTTACTACTTTTAGTTCCTGGGGGCCCGATAAACTCATCTTT	CALTTFSSWGPDKLIF
NA	few	TRDJ1	TRDV1	TGTGCTCTTGGGGAAGCCTTCCCTAAGGTTACTGCCGCGAGGGATAAACTCATCTTT	CALGEAFPKVTAARDKLIF
TRDD3	NA	TRDJ1	TRDV1	TGTGCTCTTGAGGAAGGACCTGTACTGGGGGATGGGGAGTGTCAGAACACCGATAAACTCATCTTT	CALEEGPVLGDGECQNTDKLIF